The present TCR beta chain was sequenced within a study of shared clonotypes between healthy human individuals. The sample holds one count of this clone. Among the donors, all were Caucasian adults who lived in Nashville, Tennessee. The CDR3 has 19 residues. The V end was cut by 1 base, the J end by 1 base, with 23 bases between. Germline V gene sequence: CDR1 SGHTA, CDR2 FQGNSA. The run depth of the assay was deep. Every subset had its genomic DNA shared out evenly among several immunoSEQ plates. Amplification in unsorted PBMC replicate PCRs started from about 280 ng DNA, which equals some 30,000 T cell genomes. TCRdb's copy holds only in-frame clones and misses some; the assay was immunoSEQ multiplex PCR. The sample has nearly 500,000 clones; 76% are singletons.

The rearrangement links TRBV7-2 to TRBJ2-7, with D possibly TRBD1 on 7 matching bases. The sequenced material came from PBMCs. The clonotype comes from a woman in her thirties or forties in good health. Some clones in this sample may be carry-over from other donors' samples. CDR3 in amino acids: CASSLVGSGAGGPSYEQYF. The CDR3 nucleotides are TGTGCCAGCAGCTTAGTCGGGAGTGGGGCAGGGGGGCCATCCTACGAGCAGTACTTC. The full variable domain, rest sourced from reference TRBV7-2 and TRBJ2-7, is GAGVSQSPSNKVTEKGKDVELRCDPISGHTALYWYRQSLGQGLEFLIYFQGNSAPDKSGLPSDRFSAERTGGSVSTLTIQRTQQEDSAVYLCASSLVGSGAGGPSYEQYFGPGTRLTVT.